Reported below is one T cell receptor (beta chain). CDR3 length: 13 amino acids. The germline gives CDR1 ENHRY, CDR2 SYGVKD. V lost 6 bases, J lost 4 bases, and 12 bases lay in between. The sample belongs to a study of PD-L1 blockade in urothelial cancer. Study in general: In the patient group, twenty-five of 29 were males with bladder-origin urothelial cancer. Blood samples had a median of approximately 150,000 T cells, tens of thousands of unique TCRs, and clonality approximately 0.085.

Between 1 and 8 samples per patient were obtained, pretreatment and on-treatment. PCRs were each spiked with synthetic TCR analog templates. TCRdb's copy holds only in-frame clones and misses some; the assay was immunoSEQ multiplex PCR. The data hold some 71,000 clones, with 85% to 90% observed a single time. This TCR was sampled from a man aged 60 to 75 with urothelial cancer. This chain uses TRBV10-3 with TRBJ1-1, with a tentative D call TRBD1 (6 bases). This specimen was PBMCs, taken around atezolizumab (anti-PD-L1) treatment. Here the CDR3 reads CAISLTGTTEAFF. The CDR3 nucleotides read TGTGCCATCAGCCTTACAGGGACCACTGAAGCTTTCTTT.